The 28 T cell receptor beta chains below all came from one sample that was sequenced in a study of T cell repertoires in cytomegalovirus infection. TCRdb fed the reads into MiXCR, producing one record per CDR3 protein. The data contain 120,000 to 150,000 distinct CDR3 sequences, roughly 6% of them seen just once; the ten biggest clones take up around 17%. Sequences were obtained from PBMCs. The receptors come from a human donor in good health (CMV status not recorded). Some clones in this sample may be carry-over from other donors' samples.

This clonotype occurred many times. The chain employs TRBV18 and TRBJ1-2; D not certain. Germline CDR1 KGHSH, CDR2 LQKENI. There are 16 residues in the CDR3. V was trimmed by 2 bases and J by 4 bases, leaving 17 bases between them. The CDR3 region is CASSPGSQALSYGYTF. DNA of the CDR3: TGTGCCAGCTCACCAGGGTCGCAGGCCCTGAGCTATGGCTACACCTTC.

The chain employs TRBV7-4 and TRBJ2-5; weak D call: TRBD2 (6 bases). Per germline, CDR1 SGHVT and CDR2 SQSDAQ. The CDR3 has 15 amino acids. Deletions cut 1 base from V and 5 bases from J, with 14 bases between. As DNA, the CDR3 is TGTGCCAGCAGCTTAGTGCTCGGGAGTGGCGAGACCCAGTACTTC. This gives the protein CASSLVLGSGETQYF.

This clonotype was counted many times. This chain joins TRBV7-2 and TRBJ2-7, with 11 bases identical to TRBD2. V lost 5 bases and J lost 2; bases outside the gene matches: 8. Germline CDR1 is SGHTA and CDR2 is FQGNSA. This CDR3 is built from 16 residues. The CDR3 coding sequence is TGTGCCAGCAGCCCCCGGACGACTAGCGGGACCTACGAGCAGTACTTC. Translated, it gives CASSPRTTSGTYEQYF.

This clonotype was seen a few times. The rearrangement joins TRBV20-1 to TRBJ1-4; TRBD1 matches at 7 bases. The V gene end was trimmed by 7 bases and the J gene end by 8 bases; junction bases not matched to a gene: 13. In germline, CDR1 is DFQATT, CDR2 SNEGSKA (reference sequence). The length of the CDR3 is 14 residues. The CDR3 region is CSVRGGGGREKLFF. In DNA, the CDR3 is TGCAGTGTCCGCGGGGGAGGGGGCCGGGAAAAACTGTTTTTT.

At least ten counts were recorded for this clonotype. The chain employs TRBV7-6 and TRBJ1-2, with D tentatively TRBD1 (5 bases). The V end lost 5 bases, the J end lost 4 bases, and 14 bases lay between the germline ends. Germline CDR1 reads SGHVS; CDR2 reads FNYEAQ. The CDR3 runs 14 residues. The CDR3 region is CASSPRDGRYGYTF. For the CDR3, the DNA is TGTGCCAGCAGCCCTCGGGACGGACGCTATGGCTACACCTTC.

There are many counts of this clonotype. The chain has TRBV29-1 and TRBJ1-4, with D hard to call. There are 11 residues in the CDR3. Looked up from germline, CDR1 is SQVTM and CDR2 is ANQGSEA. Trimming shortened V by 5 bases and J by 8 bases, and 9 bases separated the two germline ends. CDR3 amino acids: CSVNPGEKLFF. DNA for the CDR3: TGCAGCGTTAACCCTGGGGAAAAACTGTTTTTT.

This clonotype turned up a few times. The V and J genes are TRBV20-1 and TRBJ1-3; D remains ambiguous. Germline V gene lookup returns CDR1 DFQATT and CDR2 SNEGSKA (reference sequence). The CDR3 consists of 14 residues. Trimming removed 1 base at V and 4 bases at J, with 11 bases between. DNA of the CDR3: TGCAGTGCTAGAGGTTCCTCTGTGGGAAACACCATATATTTT. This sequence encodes CSARGSSVGNTIYF.

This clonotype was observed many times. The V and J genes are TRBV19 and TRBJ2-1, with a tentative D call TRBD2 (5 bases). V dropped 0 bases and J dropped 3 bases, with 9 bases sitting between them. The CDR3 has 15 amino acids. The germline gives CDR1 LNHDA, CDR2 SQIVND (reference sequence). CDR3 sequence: CASSIDGEGYNEQFF. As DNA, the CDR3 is TGTGCCAGTAGTATAGATGGCGAGGGCTACAATGAGCAGTTCTTC.

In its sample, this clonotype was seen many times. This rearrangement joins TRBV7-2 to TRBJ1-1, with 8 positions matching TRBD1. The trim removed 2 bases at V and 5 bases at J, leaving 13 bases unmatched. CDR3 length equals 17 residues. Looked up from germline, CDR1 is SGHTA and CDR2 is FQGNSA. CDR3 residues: CASSLFARGLGGTEAFF. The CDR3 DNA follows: TGTGCCAGCAGCTTATTCGCCAGGGGGCTCGGGGGTACTGAAGCTTTCTTT.

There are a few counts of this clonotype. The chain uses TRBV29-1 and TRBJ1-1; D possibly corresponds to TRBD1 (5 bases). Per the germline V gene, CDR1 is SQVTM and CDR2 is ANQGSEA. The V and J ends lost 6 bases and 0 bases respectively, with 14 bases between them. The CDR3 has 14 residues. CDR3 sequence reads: CSVARTGMNTEAFF. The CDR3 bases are TGCAGCGTGGCAAGAACAGGCATGAACACTGAAGCTTTCTTT.

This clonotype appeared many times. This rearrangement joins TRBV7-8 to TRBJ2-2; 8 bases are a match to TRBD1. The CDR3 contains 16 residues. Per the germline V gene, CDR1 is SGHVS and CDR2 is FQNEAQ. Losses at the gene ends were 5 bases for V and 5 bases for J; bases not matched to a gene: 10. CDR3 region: CASSLMTGDLTGELFF. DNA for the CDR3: TGTGCCAGCAGCCTGATGACAGGGGATCTGACCGGGGAGCTGTTTTTT.

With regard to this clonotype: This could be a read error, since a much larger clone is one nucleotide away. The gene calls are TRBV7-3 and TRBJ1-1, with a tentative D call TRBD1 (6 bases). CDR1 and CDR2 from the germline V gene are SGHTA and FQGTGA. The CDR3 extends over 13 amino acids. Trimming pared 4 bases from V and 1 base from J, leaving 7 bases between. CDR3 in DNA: TGTGCCAGCAGCTGGGGGGCGAACACTGAAGCTTTCTTT. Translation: CASSWGANTEAFF.

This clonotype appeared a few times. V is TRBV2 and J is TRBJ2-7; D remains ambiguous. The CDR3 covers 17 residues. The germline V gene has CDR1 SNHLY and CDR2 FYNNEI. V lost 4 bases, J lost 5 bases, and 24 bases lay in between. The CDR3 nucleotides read TGTGCCAGCAGTGTTACCGTGAGCCGACTTCTCCCGAACGAGCAGTACTTC. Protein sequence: CASSVTVSRLLPNEQYF.

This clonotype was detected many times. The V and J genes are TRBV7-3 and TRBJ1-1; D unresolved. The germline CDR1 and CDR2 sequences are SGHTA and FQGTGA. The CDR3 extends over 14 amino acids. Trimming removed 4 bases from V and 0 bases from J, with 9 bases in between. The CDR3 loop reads CASSSGSMNTEAFF. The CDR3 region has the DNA TGTGCCAGCAGCTCCGGGTCTATGAACACTGAAGCTTTCTTT.

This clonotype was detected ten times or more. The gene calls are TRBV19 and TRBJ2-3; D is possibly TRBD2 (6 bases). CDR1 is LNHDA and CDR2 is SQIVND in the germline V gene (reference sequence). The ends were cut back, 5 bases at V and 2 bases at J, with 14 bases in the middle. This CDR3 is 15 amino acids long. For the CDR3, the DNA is TGTGCCAGTAGTGACGTGGGGGGTGACACAGATACGCAGTATTTT. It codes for CASSDVGGDTDTQYF.

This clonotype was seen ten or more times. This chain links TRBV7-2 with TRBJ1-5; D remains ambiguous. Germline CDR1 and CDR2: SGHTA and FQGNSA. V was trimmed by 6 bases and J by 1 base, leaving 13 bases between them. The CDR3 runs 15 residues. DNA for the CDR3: TGTGCCAGCAGAACCTCTCCGGGAAGCAATCAGCCCCAGCATTTT. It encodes CASRTSPGSNQPQHF.

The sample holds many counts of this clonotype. CDR3 in amino acids: CASSVGQGALGPQHF. The DNA of the CDR3 is TGTGCCAGCAGTGTGGGACAGGGGGCCCTTGGGCCCCAGCATTTT. The chain combines TRBV28 with TRBJ1-5; 12 bases match TRBD1. Germline values: CDR1 MDHEN, CDR2 SYDVKM. Trimming at V came to 5 bases and at J to 9 bases, leaving 8 bases not matched to a gene. The CDR3 has 15 residues.

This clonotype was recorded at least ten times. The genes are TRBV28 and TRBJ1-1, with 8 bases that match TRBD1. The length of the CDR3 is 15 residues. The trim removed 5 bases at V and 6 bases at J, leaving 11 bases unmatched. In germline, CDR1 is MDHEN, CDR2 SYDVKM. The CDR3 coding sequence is TGTGCCAGCAGTCGGGGGACAGGTGTTATCTCTGAAGCTTTCTTT. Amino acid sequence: CASSRGTGVISEAFF.

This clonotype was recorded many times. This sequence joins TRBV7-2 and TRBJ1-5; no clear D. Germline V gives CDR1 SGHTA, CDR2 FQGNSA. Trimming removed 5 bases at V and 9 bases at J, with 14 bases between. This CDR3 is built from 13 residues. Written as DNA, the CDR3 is TGTGCCAGCAGCGCCGTGGAATCTTGGCCCCAGCATTTT. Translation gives CASSAVESWPQHF.

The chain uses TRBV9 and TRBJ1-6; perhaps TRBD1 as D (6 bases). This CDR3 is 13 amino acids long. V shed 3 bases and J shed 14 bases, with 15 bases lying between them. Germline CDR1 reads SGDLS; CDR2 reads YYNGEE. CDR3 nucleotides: TGTGCCAGCAGCGCTACCGGGACACCCGCCCTCCACTTT. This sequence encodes CASSATGTPALHF.

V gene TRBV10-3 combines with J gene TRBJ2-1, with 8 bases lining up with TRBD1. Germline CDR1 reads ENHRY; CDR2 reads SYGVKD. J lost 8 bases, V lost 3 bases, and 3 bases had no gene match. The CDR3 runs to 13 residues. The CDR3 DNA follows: TGTGCCATCAGTGAAGTGACAGGGGATGAGCAGTTCTTC. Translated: CAISEVTGDEQFF.

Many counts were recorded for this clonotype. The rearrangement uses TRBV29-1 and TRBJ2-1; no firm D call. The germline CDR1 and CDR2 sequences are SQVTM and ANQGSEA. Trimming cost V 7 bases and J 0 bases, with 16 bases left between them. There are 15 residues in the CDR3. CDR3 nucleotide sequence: TGCAGCGCCCCTCCTGTCTGGGGCTCCTACAATGAGCAGTTCTTC. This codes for CSAPPVWGSYNEQFF.

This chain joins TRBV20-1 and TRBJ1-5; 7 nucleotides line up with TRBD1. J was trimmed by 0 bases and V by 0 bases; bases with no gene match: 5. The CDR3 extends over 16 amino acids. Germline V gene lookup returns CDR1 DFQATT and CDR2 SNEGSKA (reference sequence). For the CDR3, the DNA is TGCAGTGCTAGAGATCAGGGGGTTTATAGCAATCAGCCCCAGCATTTT. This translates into CSARDQGVYSNQPQHF.

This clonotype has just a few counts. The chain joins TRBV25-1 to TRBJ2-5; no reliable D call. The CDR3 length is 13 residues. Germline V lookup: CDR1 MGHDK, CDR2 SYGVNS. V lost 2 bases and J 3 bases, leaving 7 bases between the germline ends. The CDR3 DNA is TGTGCCAGCAGTGAACTCGGCGAAGAGACCCAGTACTTC. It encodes CASSELGEETQYF.

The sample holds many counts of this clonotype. CDR3 loop: CASSRISTGQSYNEQFF. The CDR3 DNA reads TGTGCCAGTAGCCGAATCTCTACGGGACAGTCCTACAATGAGCAGTTCTTC. The chain combines TRBV19 with TRBJ2-1; 7 bases align to TRBD1. Per the germline V gene, CDR1 is LNHDA and CDR2 is SQIVND (reference sequence). The CDR3 covers 17 residues. The V gene end was trimmed by 6 bases and the J gene end by 1 base; junction bases not matched to a gene: 12.

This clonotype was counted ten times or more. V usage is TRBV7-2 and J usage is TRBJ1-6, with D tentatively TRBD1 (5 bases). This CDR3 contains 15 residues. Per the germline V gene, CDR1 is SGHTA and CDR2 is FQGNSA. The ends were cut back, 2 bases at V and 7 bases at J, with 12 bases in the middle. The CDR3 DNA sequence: TGTGCCAGCAGCTTAATGTGGAGGGGAAATTCACCCCTCCACTTT. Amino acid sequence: CASSLMWRGNSPLHF.

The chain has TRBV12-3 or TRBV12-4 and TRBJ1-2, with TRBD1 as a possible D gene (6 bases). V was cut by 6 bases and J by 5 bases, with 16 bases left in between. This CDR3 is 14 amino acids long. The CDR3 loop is CASRPGDLRYGYTF. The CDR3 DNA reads TGTGCCAGCAGGCCAGGGGATTTACGGTATGGCTACACCTTC.

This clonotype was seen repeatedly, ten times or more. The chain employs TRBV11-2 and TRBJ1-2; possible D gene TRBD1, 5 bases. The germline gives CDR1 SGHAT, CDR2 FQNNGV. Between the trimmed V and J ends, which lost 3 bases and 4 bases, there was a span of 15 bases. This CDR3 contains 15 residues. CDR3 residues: CASSFGAATPYGYTF. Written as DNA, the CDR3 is TGTGCCAGCAGCTTCGGGGCTGCTACTCCCTATGGCTACACCTTC.